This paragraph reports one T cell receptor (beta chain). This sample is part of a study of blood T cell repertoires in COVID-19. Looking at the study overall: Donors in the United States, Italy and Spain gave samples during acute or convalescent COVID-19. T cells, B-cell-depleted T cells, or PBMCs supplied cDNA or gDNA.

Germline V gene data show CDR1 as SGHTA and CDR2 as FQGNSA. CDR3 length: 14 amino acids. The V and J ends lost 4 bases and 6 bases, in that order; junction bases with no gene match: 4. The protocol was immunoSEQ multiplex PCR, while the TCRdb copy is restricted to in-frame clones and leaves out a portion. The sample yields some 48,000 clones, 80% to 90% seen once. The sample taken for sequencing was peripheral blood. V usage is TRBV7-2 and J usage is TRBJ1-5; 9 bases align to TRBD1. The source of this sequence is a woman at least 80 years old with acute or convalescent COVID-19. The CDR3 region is CASSYGTGFQPQHF. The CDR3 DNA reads TGTGCCAGCAGCTATGGGACAGGGTTTCAGCCCCAGCATTTT.